Following are 12 T cell receptor beta chains from one sample sequenced in a study of T-cell reconstitution after alpha-beta-depleted transplantation in children. Preparation of the TCRbeta library was carried out with unique molecular identifiers. TCRdb passed the PCR reads through MiXCR, listing each CDR3 protein once. This sample yields approximately 430,000 distinct CDR3 sequences, of which roughly 15% are seen a single time; around 30% belongs to the top ten. The source was PBMCs, mostly from graft donor cells, collected 360 days after TCRalphabeta/CD19-depleted stem cell transplant. These receptor sequences come from a boy in the first two years of life who had a stem cell transplant for Wiskott-Aldrich syndrome, so the T cells may come from the graft donor.

The chain carries TRBV6-2 or TRBV6-3 and TRBJ2-3, with D maybe TRBD2 (5 bases). V was clipped by 5 bases and J by 3 bases, with 21 bases between them. This CDR3 contains 17 residues. Per germline, CDR1 MNHEY and CDR2 SVGEGT. The CDR3 reads CASSPTREREKTDTQYF. The CDR3 DNA reads as TGTGCCAGCAGTCCGACAAGAGAACGGGAAAAGACAGATACGCAGTATTTT.

V is TRBV29-1 and J is TRBJ2-4; the match to TRBD2 covers 8 bases. The CDR3 covers 17 residues. The J segment lost 0 bases and the V segment lost 4 bases, leaving 11 bases of the junction unmatched. Germline CDR1 and CDR2: SQVTM and ANQGSEA. CDR3: CSVGVREGPLAKNIQYF. CDR3 nucleotides: TGCAGCGTTGGGGTACGGGAGGGGCCTCTAGCCAAAAACATTCAGTACTTC.

J is TRBJ2-7 and V is TRBV12-3 or TRBV12-4; no reliable D call. CDR3 length equals 13 residues. The V gene lost 5 bases and the J gene lost 3 bases, with 11 bases spanning the gap. The CDR3 DNA reads as TGTGCCAGCAGTATCCGGGCCTACTACGAGCAGTACTTC. Protein sequence: CASSIRAYYEQYF.

The rearrangement joins TRBV20-1 to TRBJ2-4, with TRBD1 as a possible D gene (6 bases). CDR1 is DFQATT and CDR2 is SNEGSKA in the germline V gene (reference sequence). This CDR3 spans 15 amino acids. V shed 3 bases and J shed 3 bases, with 15 bases lying between them. The DNA of the CDR3 is TGCAGTGCTAGCCGACCCACAGGGATCAAAAACATTCAGTACTTC. It yields the protein CSASRPTGIKNIQYF.

This clonotype showed up just once. The chain couples TRBV19 to TRBJ2-5; 8 nucleotides align to TRBD2. Trimming cost V 3 bases and J 5 bases; bases outside gene matches: 5. The CDR3 is 14 residues long. The germline CDR1 and CDR2 sequences are LNHDA and SQIVND (reference sequence). The CDR3 sequence is CASSISASGETQYF. The CDR3 bases are TGTGCCAGTAGTATTTCTGCTAGCGGGGAGACCCAGTACTTC.

The table lists this clonotype with a few counts. This rearrangement joins TRBV9 to TRBJ1-2, with TRBD1 as a possible D gene (6 bases). The germline V gene encodes CDR1 SGDLS and CDR2 YYNGEE. The CDR3 covers 12 residues. Trimming stripped 3 bases from V and 5 bases from J, with 8 bases between. The chain's CDR3 is CASSEGGYGYTF. CDR3 nucleotide sequence: TGTGCCAGCAGCGAAGGGGGATATGGCTACACCTTC.

There are a few counts of this clonotype. V usage is TRBV5-5 and J usage is TRBJ1-2; D unresolved. The CDR3 contains 14 residues. The V and J ends lost 2 bases and 2 bases respectively, with 10 bases between them. Germline V gene lookup returns CDR1 SGHKS and CDR2 YYEKEE (reference sequence). This CDR3 is CASSFGPRNYGYTF. For the CDR3, the DNA is TGTGCCAGCAGCTTCGGCCCCAGGAACTATGGCTACACCTTC.

The table lists this clonotype with a few counts. J is TRBJ1-5 and V is TRBV19; D perhaps matches TRBD1 (6 bases). The CDR3 consists of 12 residues. CDR1 and CDR2 (germline): LNHDA, SQIVND (reference sequence). V was pared by 2 bases and J by 9 bases, with 8 bases between. The CDR3 is CASSIKGGPQHF. CDR3 sequence (DNA): TGTGCCAGTAGTATAAAAGGGGGGCCCCAGCATTTT.

This chain links TRBV6-5 with TRBJ2-7, with D possibly being TRBD1 or TRBD2 (5 bases each). Germline CDR1 reads MNHEY; CDR2 reads SVGAGI. CDR3 length equals 15 residues. The V end lost 2 bases, the J end lost 1 base, and 12 bases lay between the germline ends. Here the CDR3 reads CASSYIWGRSYEQYF. The DNA for the CDR3 is TGTGCCAGCAGTTACATATGGGGACGATCCTACGAGCAGTACTTC.

The genes are TRBV5-5 and TRBJ1-6, with D perhaps TRBD1 (6 bases). Between the trimmed V and J ends, which lost 0 bases and 8 bases, there was a span of 9 bases. This CDR3 region has 14 residues. CDR1 and CDR2 (germline): SGHKS, YYEKEE (reference sequence). The CDR3 DNA reads TGTGCCAGCAGCTTGGGGGACACCTATTCACCCCTCCACTTT. It encodes CASSLGDTYSPLHF.

The CDR3 loop reads CASSLYGKGTDTQYF. The CDR3 nucleotides read TGTGCCAGCAGCTTATACGGGAAGGGGACAGATACGCAGTATTTT. This rearrangement joins TRBV5-6 to TRBJ2-3; D is perhaps TRBD1 or TRBD2 (5 bases each). The CDR3 is 15 residues long. Germline CDR1 and CDR2: SGHDT and YYEEEE. V gave up 2 bases and J gave up 3 bases, with 13 bases separating them.

The chain uses TRBV12-3 or TRBV12-4 and TRBJ2-7; D call uncertain. The CDR3 sequence is 14 residues long. Trimming took 3 bases from V and 2 from J, leaving 11 bases between them. The CDR3 region has the DNA TGTGCCAGCAGTTTCCTTCTCGGCGCCTACGAGCAGTACTTC. Its protein product is CASSFLLGAYEQYF.